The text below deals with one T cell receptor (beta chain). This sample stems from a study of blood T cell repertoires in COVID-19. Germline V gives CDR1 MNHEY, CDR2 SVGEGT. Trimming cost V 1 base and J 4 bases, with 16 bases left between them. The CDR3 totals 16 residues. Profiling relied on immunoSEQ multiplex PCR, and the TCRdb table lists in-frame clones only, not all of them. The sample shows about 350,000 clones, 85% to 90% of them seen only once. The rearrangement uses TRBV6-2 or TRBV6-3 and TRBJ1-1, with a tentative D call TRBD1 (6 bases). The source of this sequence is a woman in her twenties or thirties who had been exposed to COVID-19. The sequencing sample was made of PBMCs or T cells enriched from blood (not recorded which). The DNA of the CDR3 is TGTGCCAGCAGTTACTTGGGGGGGGGCGGAGGCACTGAAGCTTTCTTT. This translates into CASSYLGGGGGTEAFF.